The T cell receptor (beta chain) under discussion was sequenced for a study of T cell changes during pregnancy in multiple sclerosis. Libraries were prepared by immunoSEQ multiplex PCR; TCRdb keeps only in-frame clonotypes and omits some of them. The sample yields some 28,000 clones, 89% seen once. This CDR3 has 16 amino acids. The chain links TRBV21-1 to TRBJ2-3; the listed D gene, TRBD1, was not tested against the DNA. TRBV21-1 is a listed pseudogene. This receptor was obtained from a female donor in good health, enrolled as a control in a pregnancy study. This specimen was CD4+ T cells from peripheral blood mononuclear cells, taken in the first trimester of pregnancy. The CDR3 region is CASSKARGGSTDTQYF. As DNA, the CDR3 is TGTGCCAGCAGCAAAGCTCGAGGGGGTAGCACAGATACGCAGTATTTT.